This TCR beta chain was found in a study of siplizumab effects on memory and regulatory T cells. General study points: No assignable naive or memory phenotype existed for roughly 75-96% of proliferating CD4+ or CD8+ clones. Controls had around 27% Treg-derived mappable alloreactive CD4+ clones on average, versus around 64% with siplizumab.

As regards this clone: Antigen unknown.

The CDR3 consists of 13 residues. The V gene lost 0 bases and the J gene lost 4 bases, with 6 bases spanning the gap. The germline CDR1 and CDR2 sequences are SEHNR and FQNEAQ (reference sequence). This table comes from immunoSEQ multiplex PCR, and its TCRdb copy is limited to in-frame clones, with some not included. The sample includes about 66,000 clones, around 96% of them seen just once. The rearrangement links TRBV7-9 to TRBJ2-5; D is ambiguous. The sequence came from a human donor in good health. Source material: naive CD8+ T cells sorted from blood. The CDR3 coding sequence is TGTGCCAGCAGCTTAGCGGGCAGAGAGACCCAGTACTTC. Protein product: CASSLAGRETQYF.